Listed below are T cell receptor beta chains from one sample, sequenced in a study of T cell responses to AZD1222 COVID-19 vaccine. Sequenced by immunoSEQ multiplex PCR; TCRdb stores in-frame clones only, minus some. The data show about 120,000 clones, 80% to 90% seen once. This sample comprised peripheral blood, obtained on day 0 of AZD1222 vaccination. The receptors derive from an adult in good health. Each CDR3 is given without its conserved first and last residue. Each record gives: V gene, CDR3 protein.

>TRBV9
ASSLGQSFGEQY
>TRBV20-1
SAKGASPLH
>TRBV19
ASKRGGDNQPQH
>TRBV6-5
ASSYLSGGTNTQY
>TRBV6-5
ASRRTGPMNTEAF
>TRBV12-3/TRBV12-4
ASSLGGEQY
>TRBV20-1
SASRGKEPYNEQF
>TRBV10-3
AISENPGVLY
>TRBV27
ASSPRDRGYNEQF
>TRBV5-3
ARSRRLGLAGEYSYNEQF
>TRBV27
ASSSGAGPAQH
>TRBV7-2
ASSVDRGNTIY
>TRBV18
ASSQEYNRGSDEAF
>TRBV6-5
ASRGRGNQPQH
>TRBV28
ASSLGGRGLDRGGPQH
>TRBV28
ASSFNLRQGSNQPQH
>TRBV28
ASNPLQGVDYGYT
>TRBV28
ASSLRQGFDEQY
>TRBV27
ASSVGNSPLH
>TRBV29-1
SVDNTYNEQF
>TRBV27
ASSTPYEQY
>TRBV5-6
ASSFPGLASEQY
>TRBV15
ATSPRRSYEQY
>TRBV7-6
ASSGSSGGNTGELF
>TRBV29-1
SAEPRVSNQPQH
>TRBV5-1
ASSQLGGVSYEQY
>TRBV6-1
ASSEARSRNIYGYT
>TRBV28
ASSLWPLANNEQF
>TRBV4-1
ASSQDLAGPPLGTQY
>TRBV20-1
SAPTLDEQF
>TRBV9
ASSGQGANYGYT
>TRBV5-1
ASSRGGRGYEQY
>TRBV13
ASSLRQGRSGNTIY
>TRBV6-5
ASSLADTQY
>TRBV2
ASSEFGTGRLDEQY
>TRBV19
ASSTRAETQY
>TRBV6-5
ASSTSGRGPGELF
>TRBV27
ASSFGGMSIQY